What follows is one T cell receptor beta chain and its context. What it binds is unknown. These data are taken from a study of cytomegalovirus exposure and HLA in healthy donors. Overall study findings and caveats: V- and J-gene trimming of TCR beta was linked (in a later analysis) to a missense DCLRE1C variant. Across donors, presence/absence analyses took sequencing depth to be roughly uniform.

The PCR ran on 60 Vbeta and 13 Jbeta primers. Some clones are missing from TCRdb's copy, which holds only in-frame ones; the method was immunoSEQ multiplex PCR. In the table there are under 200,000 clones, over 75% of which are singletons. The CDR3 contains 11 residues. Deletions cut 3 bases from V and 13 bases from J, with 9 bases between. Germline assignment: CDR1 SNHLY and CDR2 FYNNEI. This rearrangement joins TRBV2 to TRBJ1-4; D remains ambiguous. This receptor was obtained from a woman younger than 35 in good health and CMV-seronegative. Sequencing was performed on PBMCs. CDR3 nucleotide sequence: TGTGCCAGCAGTGAGAGACGGAGACTGTTTTTT. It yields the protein CASSERRRLFF.